These 19 T cell receptor beta chains were all obtained from the same sample, sequenced in a study of T-cell reconstitution after alpha-beta-depleted transplantation in children. Molecular barcoding with unique molecular identifiers was used for the TCRbeta library. TCRdb reanalysed the PCR reads using MiXCR and keeps one entry per CDR3 protein. The repertoire consists of approximately 400,000 distinct CDR3 sequences, with 9.5% to 13% occurring once and the leading ten covering approximately 5%. Sequencing used PBMCs from the stem cell graft donor, obtained from the stem cell graft. Receptor source: a human donor who donated a stem cell graft to a child with acute myeloid leukemia.

The chain links TRBV19 to TRBJ2-2; TRBD2 might be the D (5 bases). The CDR3 extends over 14 amino acids. Trimming pared 7 bases from V and 3 bases from J, leaving 12 bases between. From germline, CDR1 is LNHDA and CDR2 SQIVND (reference sequence). The CDR3 is CASTTGSYTGELFF. Written as DNA, the CDR3 is TGTGCCAGTACGACGGGGTCTTACACCGGGGAGCTGTTTTTT.

The CDR3 DNA follows: TGCAGTGCTAGAGTAAACGGAGGTAGAGCCGAGACCCAGTACTTC. This codes for CSARVNGGRAETQYF. The genes are TRBV20-1 and TRBJ2-5; possible D gene TRBD2, 5 bases. Between the trimmed V and J ends, which lost 1 base and 5 bases, there was a span of 17 bases. The CDR3 loop spans 15 amino acids. Germline CDR1 DFQATT, CDR2 SNEGSKA (reference sequence).

Worth noting for this clonotype: Possible read error: a much larger clone is one base away. This sequence joins TRBV19 and TRBJ2-1, with 12 positions matching TRBD2. The CDR3 has 17 amino acids. CDR1 is LNHDA and CDR2 is SQIVND in the germline V gene (reference sequence). CDR3 sequence reads: CATSIASGGVSYNEQFF. The CDR3 nucleotides are TGTGCCACTAGTATAGCTAGCGGGGGGGTATCCTACAATGAGCAGTTCTTC.

The genes are TRBV9 and TRBJ2-1; D may correspond to TRBD1 or TRBD2 (7 bases each). The ends were cut back, 6 bases at V and 7 bases at J, with 17 bases in the middle. Per germline, CDR1 SGDLS and CDR2 YYNGEE. The CDR3 consists of 14 residues. The CDR3 DNA follows: TGTGCCAGCACTCAGGGGGGGAGCAAAAATGAGCAGTTCTTC. Translated: CASTQGGSKNEQFF.

In its sample, this clonotype was seen a few times. The chain has TRBV3-1 and TRBJ2-1; D remains unclear. The germline CDR1 and CDR2 sequences are LGHDT and YNNKEL (reference sequence). The ends were cut back, 3 bases at V and 5 bases at J, with 11 bases in the middle. The CDR3 loop spans 14 amino acids. CDR3 sequence: CASSQVVADNEQFF. Written as DNA, the CDR3 is TGTGCCAGCAGCCAGGTGGTAGCCGACAATGAGCAGTTCTTC.

The chain couples TRBV4-2 to TRBJ2-1, with 15 bases identical to TRBD2. Germline loops: CDR1 LGHNA, CDR2 YNFKEQ. The ends lost 0 bases at V and 5 bases at J; junction bases unmatched: 2. The CDR3 is 17 amino acids. CDR3 bases: TGTGCCAGCAGCCAAGATGGACTAGCGGGGGGGAACAATGAGCAGTTCTTC. It is translated as CASSQDGLAGGNNEQFF.

This clonotype was seen only a few times. The rearrangement uses TRBV12-3 or TRBV12-4 and TRBJ1-5; 7 bases are shared with TRBD1. This CDR3 is 17 amino acids long. J was trimmed by 0 bases and V by 5 bases; bases with no gene match: 10. CDR3: CASSPDRTGYSNQPQHF. The CDR3 DNA is TGTGCCAGCAGTCCGGACCGGACAGGCTATAGCAATCAGCCCCAGCATTTT.

About this clonotype: A single base separates this from a much larger clone, so it may be a read error. The chain carries TRBV20-1 and TRBJ2-5; 7 bases align to TRBD1. V gave up 8 bases and J gave up 7 bases; unmatched junction bases: 10. The CDR3 is 12 residues long. The V gene's germline CDR1 is DFQATT and CDR2 SNEGSKA (reference sequence). CDR3 sequence (DNA): TGCAGTTGGTGGGACAGTAGAGTGACCCAGTACTTC. The encoded protein is CSWWDSRVTQYF.

This clonotype was found a few times. The chain carries TRBV20-1 and TRBJ2-1, with TRBD2 matching over 15 bases. Germline loops: CDR1 DFQATT, CDR2 SNEGSKA (reference sequence). This CDR3 contains 19 residues. V dropped 0 bases and J dropped 3; count of bases not matched to a gene: 9. Here the CDR3 reads CSARDLGGLAGGFYNEQFF. The CDR3 DNA reads TGCAGTGCTAGAGATCTGGGGGGACTAGCGGGGGGATTCTACAATGAGCAGTTCTTC.

This clonotype has at least ten counts. The V call is TRBV12-3 or TRBV12-4, the J call TRBJ1-2; D uncertain. The CDR3 consists of 12 residues. Deletions cut 6 bases from V and 4 bases from J, with 9 bases between. CDR3 sequence reads: CASSLSSYGYTF. As DNA, the CDR3 is TGTGCCAGCAGCCTTTCTAGCTATGGCTACACCTTC.

The rearrangement joins TRBV5-1 to TRBJ1-5; possibly TRBD1 for D (6 bases). Germline assignment: CDR1 SGHRS and CDR2 YFSETQ. Trimming shortened V by 0 bases and J by 7 bases, and 11 bases separated the two germline ends. CDR3 length: 14 amino acids. The chain's CDR3 is CASSLGAGEQPQHF. The CDR3, as DNA: TGCGCCAGCAGCTTGGGGGCAGGGGAGCAGCCCCAGCATTTT.

This clonotype was detected a few times. This chain joins TRBV29-1 and TRBJ1-2; D possibly corresponds to TRBD1 (6 bases). Germline CDR1 is SQVTM and CDR2 is ANQGSEA. This CDR3 has 13 amino acids. V lost 3 bases, J lost 8 bases, and 16 bases lay in between. The CDR3 region is CSVEAGAAWGYTF. As DNA, the CDR3 is TGCAGCGTTGAGGCAGGGGCCGCCTGGGGCTACACCTTC.

J is TRBJ2-1 and V is TRBV29-1; D ambiguous. CDR1 SQVTM and CDR2 ANQGSEA come from the germline V gene. The CDR3 sequence is 14 residues long. Trimming removed 1 base at V and 6 bases at J, with 13 bases between. The CDR3 sequence is CSVEGLETGNEQFF. CDR3 coding DNA: TGCAGCGTTGAAGGGCTCGAGACGGGCAATGAGCAGTTCTTC.

This clonotype was counted at least ten times. This chain uses TRBV5-1 with TRBJ2-7; TRBD1 or TRBD2 may be the D gene (5 bases each). Germline CDR1 and CDR2: SGHRS and YFSETQ. V dropped 4 bases and J dropped 1 base, with 18 bases sitting between them. The CDR3 is made up of 16 amino acids. CDR3 sequence (DNA): TGCGCCAGCAGCCCCGGCCGTGGCAGGGAGTCCTACGAGCAGTACTTC. This sequence encodes CASSPGRGRESYEQYF.

This clonotype was detected ten times or more. The chain couples TRBV12-3 or TRBV12-4 to TRBJ2-1, with D unresolved. V lost 7 bases and J 7 bases, leaving 8 bases between the germline ends. The CDR3 length is 11 residues. CDR3 loop: CASTLRNEQFF. The CDR3 DNA sequence: TGTGCCAGCACCCTTAGAAATGAGCAGTTCTTC.

This clonotype was seen a handful of times. The chain couples TRBV5-1 to TRBJ2-2, with D hard to call. The length of the CDR3 is 14 residues. V shed 4 bases and J shed 1 base, with 8 bases lying between them. CDR1 and CDR2 from the germline V gene are SGHRS and YFSETQ. This CDR3 reads CASSPVGNTGELFF. As DNA, the CDR3 is TGCGCCAGCAGCCCGGTAGGGAACACCGGGGAGCTGTTTTTT.

The chain has TRBV20-1 and TRBJ2-7, with a tentative D call TRBD1 (7 bases). The CDR3 consists of 14 residues. The V gene's germline CDR1 is DFQATT and CDR2 SNEGSKA (reference sequence). Trimming pared 5 bases from V and 2 bases from J, leaving 16 bases between. The CDR3, as DNA: TGCAGTGCTGGGGGGAGACAGGGTACCTACGAGCAGTACTTC. Translating gives CSAGGRQGTYEQYF.

This clonotype was counted only a few times. The rearrangement uses TRBV5-1 and TRBJ1-2; TRBD1 agrees at 8 bases. The CDR3 is 14 amino acids. Germline trimming cut 7 bases from V and 3 bases from J; bases unmatched to any gene: 8. The germline V gene has CDR1 SGHRS and CDR2 YFSETQ. The CDR3 reads CASSGQGGDYGYTF. The DNA for the CDR3 is TGCGCCAGCTCCGGACAGGGCGGCGACTATGGCTACACCTTC.

This clonotype was recorded a few times. CDR3 nucleotide sequence: TGTGCCTGGTTAAAGAGGGAGACCCAGTACTTC. Its translation: CAWLKRETQYF. The chain combines TRBV30 with TRBJ2-5; D call uncertain. Germline CDR1 and CDR2: GTSNPN and SVGIG (reference sequence). The CDR3 length is 11 residues. V dropped 5 bases and J dropped 5 bases, with 9 bases sitting between them.